The rows below give T cell receptor beta chains drawn from one sample of a study of blood T cell repertoires in COVID-19. Profiling relied on immunoSEQ multiplex PCR, and the TCRdb table lists in-frame clones only, not all of them. The sample carries about 110,000 clones, just over 70% recorded once. The sequenced sample consisted of peripheral blood. All receptors derive from a woman aged 40 to 50 with acute or convalescent COVID-19. The CDR3 runs from the conserved cysteine through the conserved F or W. The D gene is left open where the match is weak. Clone sizes are given selectively: once, few, many, or a class where the clone is expanded.

D gene,clone size,J gene,V gene,CDR3 protein,CDR3 DNA
NA,NA,TRBJ2-1,TRBV10-2,CASSEGASSYNEQFF,TGCGCCAGCAGTGAGGGGGCGAGCTCCTACAATGAGCAGTTCTTC
NA,many,TRBJ2-2,TRBV7-3,CASSPGVGELFF,TGTGCCAGCAGCCCAGGGGTTGGGGAGCTGTTTTTT
TRBD1,NA,TRBJ1-4,TRBV30,CAWARQGVSNEKLFF,TGTGCCTGGGCTCGACAGGGGGTTTCAAATGAAAAACTGTTTTTT
NA,NA,TRBJ2-1,TRBV9,CASSVAENEQFF,TGTGCCAGCAGCGTGGCCGAAAATGAGCAGTTCTTC
TRBD1,NA,TRBJ2-6,TRBV27,CASSLYSNLDRADSGANVLTF,TGTGCCAGCAGTTTATACTCGAATTTGGACAGGGCCGACTCTGGGGCCAACGTCCTGACTTTC
TRBD1,NA,TRBJ2-3,TRBV5-1,CASSLTGAQDTQYF,TGCGCCAGCAGCTTGACAGGGGCCCAGGATACGCAGTATTTT
NA,NA,TRBJ2-6,TRBV28,CASSPKLVWTASGANVLTF,TGTGCCAGCAGTCCGAAGTTGGTGTGGACAGCTTCTGGGGCCAACGTCCTGACTTTC
NA,few,TRBJ2-1,TRBV7-2,CASSSPQGIGQFF,TGTGCCAGCAGCTCCCCCCAGGGAATTGGGCAGTTCTTC
NA,NA,TRBJ1-1,TRBV5-3,CARSITRDKNTEAFF,TGTGCCAGAAGCATTACCCGGGACAAGAACACTGAAGCTTTCTTT
NA,NA,TRBJ1-2,TRBV7-9,CASSAHGQPVGGYTF,TGTGCCAGCAGCGCCCACGGACAGCCCGTCGGCGGCTACACCTTC
NA,NA,TRBJ2-3,TRBV5-1,CASTERPSTDTQYF,TGCGCCAGCACGGAGAGGCCTAGCACAGATACGCAGTATTTT
NA,NA,TRBJ1-2,TRBV27,CASSSSGENYGYTF,TGTGCCAGCAGTTCTTCAGGGGAAAACTATGGCTACACCTTC
NA,NA,TRBJ2-3,TRBV7-3,CASSLPAGAFTDTQYF,TGTGCCAGCAGCTTACCGGCGGGGGCCTTCACAGATACGCAGTATTTT
NA,NA,TRBJ1-1,TRBV19,CASSMGADTEAFF,TGTGCCAGTAGTATGGGGGCGGACACTGAAGCTTTCTTT
TRBD2,NA,TRBJ2-7,TRBV9,CASSEARGGAFDEQYF,TGTGCCAGCAGCGAGGCGCGGGGGGGGGCCTTCGACGAGCAGTACTTC
NA,NA,TRBJ2-3,TRBV18,CASSPRRGTSTDTQYF,TGTGCCAGCTCACCTCGGCGCGGAACTAGCACAGATACGCAGTATTTT
NA,few,TRBJ2-7,TRBV2,CASSLGRAYEQYF,TGTGCCAGCAGTTTGGGCAGGGCCTACGAGCAGTACTTC
NA,few,TRBJ1-2,TRBV11-2,CASSLTRGEGGYTF,TGTGCCAGCAGTCTGACCCGCGGCGAGGGTGGCTACACCTTC
NA,NA,TRBJ1-2,TRBV28,CASSLIYRMAVYGYTF,TGTGCCAGCAGTTTAATCTACAGGATGGCCGTCTATGGCTACACCTTC
NA,NA,TRBJ2-3,TRBV11-2,CASSLGPGPLYF,TGTGCCAGCAGCTTAGGCCCAGGGCCCTTGTATTTT
NA,NA,TRBJ2-7,TRBV6-5,CASSWGGGQGFNEQYF,TGTGCCAGCAGTTGGGGGGGAGGGCAGGGGTTTAACGAGCAGTACTTC
NA,NA,TRBJ1-6,TRBV2,CASKRVVNSPLHF,TGTGCCAGCAAACGGGTAGTAAATTCACCCCTCCACTTT
NA,NA,TRBJ1-4,TRBV5-5,CASIPGIGAATEKLFF,TGTGCCAGCATCCCCGGTATAGGGGCCGCGACTGAAAAACTGTTTTTT
NA,NA,TRBJ2-7,TRBV5-5,CASSLRGQESYEQYF,TGTGCCAGCAGCTTGCGCGGGCAGGAGTCCTACGAGCAGTACTTC
NA,NA,TRBJ1-2,TRBV5-4,CASNLATGSGGYTF,TGTGCCAGCAACCTCGCAACAGGTTCGGGTGGCTACACCTTC
NA,NA,TRBJ1-6,TRBV12-5,CATGRDSPLHF,TGTGCTACTGGCAGGGATTCACCCCTCCACTTT
NA,NA,TRBJ1-1,TRBV7-9,CASSLWEQGRTEAFF,TGTGCCAGCAGCTTATGGGAACAGGGTCGCACTGAAGCTTTCTTT
NA,NA,TRBJ1-5,TRBV14,CAFEGRAWPYFSNQPQHF,TGTGCCTTTGAAGGCAGGGCATGGCCTTACTTTAGCAATCAGCCCCAGCATTTT
NA,once,TRBJ1-6,TRBV20-1,CSASKQGPYSPLHF,TGCAGTGCGAGTAAACAGGGCCCTTATTCACCCCTCCACTTT
TRBD1,NA,TRBJ1-4,TRBV9,CASSEQGANEKLFF,TGTGCCAGCAGCGAACAGGGGGCAAATGAAAAACTGTTTTTT
NA,NA,TRBJ1-4,TRBV27,CASRLPGGEKLFF,TGTGCCAGCAGGTTACCGGGAGGTGAAAAACTGTTTTTT
TRBD2,NA,TRBJ2-7,TRBV18,CASSPTTSGVGYEQYF,TGTGCCAGCTCACCAACGACTAGCGGGGTCGGGTACGAGCAGTACTTC
NA,NA,TRBJ1-1,TRBV7-9,CASSLLTNTEAFF,TGTGCCAGCAGCCTACTAACGAACACTGAAGCTTTCTTT
TRBD1,NA,TRBJ1-2,TRBV5-1,CASSEPTGNYGYTF,TGCGCCAGCAGCGAGCCGACAGGGAACTATGGCTACACCTTC
TRBD1,many,TRBJ1-2,TRBV11-2,CASSSGTGANYGYTF,TGTGCCAGCAGCTCTGGGACAGGGGCGAACTATGGCTACACCTTC
TRBD2,NA,TRBJ2-7,TRBV11-1,CASSFAGGPSEQYF,TGTGCCAGCAGCTTTGCGGGGGGGCCTAGCGAGCAGTACTTC
NA,few,TRBJ1-1,TRBV7-2,CASSLDARMNTEAFF,TGTGCCAGCAGCTTAGATGCCAGGATGAACACTGAAGCTTTCTTT
NA,NA,TRBJ1-2,TRBV30,CAWSVRGWGYTF,TGTGCCTGGAGTGTAAGGGGCTGGGGCTACACCTTC
TRBD1,NA,TRBJ2-7,TRBV25-1,CASSLTGTGKAYEQYF,TGTGCCAGCAGTTTAACCGGGACAGGTAAAGCCTACGAGCAGTACTTC
TRBD2,NA,TRBJ2-3,TRBV7-2,CASSLGGGRPSDTQYF,TGTGCCAGCAGCTTAGGCGGGGGGCGCCCGTCAGATACGCAGTATTTT
NA,NA,TRBJ1-4,TRBV9,CASSVDTGTPPIF,TGTGCCAGCAGCGTAGACACCGGGACACCTCCAATTTTT